This T cell receptor (beta chain) was identified during a study of blood T cell repertoires in COVID-19. Trimming cost V 4 bases and J 5 bases; bases outside gene matches: 9. From germline, CDR1 is SGDLS and CDR2 YYNGEE. CDR3 length: 17 residues. Profiling relied on immunoSEQ multiplex PCR, and the TCRdb table lists in-frame clones only, not all of them. Of approximately 150,000 clones in the sample, approximately 85% were seen once. Sequenced material: peripheral blood. V gene TRBV9 combines with J gene TRBJ2-3; TRBD2 matches 14 bases. The receptor comes from a woman of 80 years or more with COVID-19, enrolled during active disease. CDR3 DNA: TGTGCCAGCAGCCGGACTAGCGGGGGGCGCCAGGGAGATACGCAGTATTTT. It specifies CASSRTSGGRQGDTQYF. Full variable domain (remainder filled in from reference TRBV9 and TRBJ2-3): DSGVTQTPKHLITATGQRVTLRCSPRSGDLSVYWYQQSLDQGLQFLIQYYNGEERAKGNILERFSAQQFPDLHSELNLSSLELGDSALYFCASSRTSGGRQGDTQYFGPGTRLTVL.